This T cell receptor (beta chain) is from a study of monozygotic twins with inflammatory bowel disease. Details on this clonotype: The antigen is not known.

Findings and limits, study-wide: With others, IBD patients shared fewer clonotypes than healthy twins did, especially with disease activity.

Reprocessing the 5' RACE reads, TCRdb reports a single entry for every CDR3 protein and omits DNA. The sample holds just over 300,000 distinct CDR3 sequences. Germline CDR1 is MDHEN and CDR2 is SYDVKM. CDR3 length: 11 residues. The chain has TRBV28 and TRBJ2-5; checking the TCRdb D call of TRBD1 is not possible without DNA. This clonotype was obtained from a human donor with ulcerative colitis or Crohn's disease, or a healthy co-twin of an affected twin (not recorded which). Sequencing was done on a sample of blood. The CDR3 is CASLRRGTQYF.